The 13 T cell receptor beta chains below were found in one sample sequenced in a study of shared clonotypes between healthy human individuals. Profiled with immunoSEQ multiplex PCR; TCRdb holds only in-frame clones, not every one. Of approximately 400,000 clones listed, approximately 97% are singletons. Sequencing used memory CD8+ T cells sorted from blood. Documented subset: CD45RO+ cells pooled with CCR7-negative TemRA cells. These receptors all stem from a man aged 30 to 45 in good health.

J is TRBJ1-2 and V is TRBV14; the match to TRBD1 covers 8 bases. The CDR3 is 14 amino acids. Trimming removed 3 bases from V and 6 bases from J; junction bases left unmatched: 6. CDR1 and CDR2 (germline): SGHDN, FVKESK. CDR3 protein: CASSHRTGLNGYTF. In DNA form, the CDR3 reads TGTGCCAGCAGCCACCGGACAGGGCTCAATGGCTACACCTTC.

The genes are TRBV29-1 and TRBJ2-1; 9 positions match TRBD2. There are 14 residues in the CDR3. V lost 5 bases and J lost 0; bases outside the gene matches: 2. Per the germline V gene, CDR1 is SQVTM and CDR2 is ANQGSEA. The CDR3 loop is CSVYSGSSYNEQFF. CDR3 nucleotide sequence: TGCAGCGTTTATAGCGGGAGCTCCTACAATGAGCAGTTCTTC.

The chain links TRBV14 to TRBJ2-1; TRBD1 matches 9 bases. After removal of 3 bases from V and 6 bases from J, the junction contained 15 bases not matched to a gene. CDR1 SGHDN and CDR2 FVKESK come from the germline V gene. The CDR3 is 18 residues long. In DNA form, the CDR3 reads TGTGCCAGCAGCCAGAGAGACCACGGGACAGGGTCGAGCAATGAGCAGTTCTTC. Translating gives CASSQRDHGTGSSNEQFF.

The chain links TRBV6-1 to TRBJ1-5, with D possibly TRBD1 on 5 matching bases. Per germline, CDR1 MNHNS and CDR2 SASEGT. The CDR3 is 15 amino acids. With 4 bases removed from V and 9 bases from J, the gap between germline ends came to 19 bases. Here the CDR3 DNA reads TGTGCCAGCAGTGTTGGGGCGGGGATAGGTCGGCCCCAGCATTTT. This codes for CASSVGAGIGRPQHF.

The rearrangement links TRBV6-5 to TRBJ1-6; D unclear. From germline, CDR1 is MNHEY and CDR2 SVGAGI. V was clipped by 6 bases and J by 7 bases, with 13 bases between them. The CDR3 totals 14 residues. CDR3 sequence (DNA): TGTGCCAGCAGCCCATTCTTAACCAATTCACCCCTCCACTTT. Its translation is CASSPFLTNSPLHF.

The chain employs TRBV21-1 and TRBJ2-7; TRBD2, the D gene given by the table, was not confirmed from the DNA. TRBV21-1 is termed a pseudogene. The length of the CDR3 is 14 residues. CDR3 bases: TGTGCCAGCAGCAAAGGCCCTTCTAGCGGCGAGCAGTACTTC. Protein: CASSKGPSSGEQYF.

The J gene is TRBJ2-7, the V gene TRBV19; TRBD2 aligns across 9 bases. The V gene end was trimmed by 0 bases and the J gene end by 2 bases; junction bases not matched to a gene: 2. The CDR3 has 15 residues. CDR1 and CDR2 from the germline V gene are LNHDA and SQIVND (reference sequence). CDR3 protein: CASSIEAGGTYEQYF. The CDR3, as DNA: TGTGCCAGTAGTATAGAGGCGGGAGGGACCTACGAGCAGTACTTC.

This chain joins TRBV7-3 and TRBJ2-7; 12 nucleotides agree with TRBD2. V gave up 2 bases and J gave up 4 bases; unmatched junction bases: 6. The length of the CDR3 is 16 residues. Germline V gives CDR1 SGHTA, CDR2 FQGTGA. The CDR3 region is CASSLWWTSGTYEQYF. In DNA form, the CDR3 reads TGTGCCAGCAGCTTATGGTGGACTAGCGGGACTTACGAGCAGTACTTC.

The CDR3 loop is CASSERGLPNTEAFF. For the CDR3, the DNA is TGTGCCAGCAGTGAAAGGGGGCTACCGAACACTGAAGCTTTCTTT. The genes are TRBV6-4 and TRBJ1-1; 7 nucleotides align to TRBD1. This CDR3 region has 15 residues. V lost 3 bases to trimming and J lost 1 base; unmatched junction nucleotides: 5. Germline V gives CDR1 MRHNA, CDR2 SNTAGT.

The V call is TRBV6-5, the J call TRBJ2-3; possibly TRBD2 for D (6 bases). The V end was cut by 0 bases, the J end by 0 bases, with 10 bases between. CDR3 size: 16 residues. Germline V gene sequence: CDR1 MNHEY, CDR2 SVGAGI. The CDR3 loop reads CASSYSRSGSTDTQYF. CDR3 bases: TGTGCCAGCAGTTACTCCCGCAGCGGGAGCACAGATACGCAGTATTTT.

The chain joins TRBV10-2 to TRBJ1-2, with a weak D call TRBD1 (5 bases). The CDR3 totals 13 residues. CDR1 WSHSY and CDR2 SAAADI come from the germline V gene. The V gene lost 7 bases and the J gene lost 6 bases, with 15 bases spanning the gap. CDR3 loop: CASNGAGGNGYTF. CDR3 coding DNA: TGCGCCAGCAACGGGGCAGGCGGGAATGGCTACACCTTC.

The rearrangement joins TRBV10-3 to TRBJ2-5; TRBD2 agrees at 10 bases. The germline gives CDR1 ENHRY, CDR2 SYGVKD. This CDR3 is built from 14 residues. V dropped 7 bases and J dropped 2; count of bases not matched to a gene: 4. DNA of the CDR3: TGTGCCATCAAACGGACTAGCGGACAAGAGACCCAGTACTTC. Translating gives CAIKRTSGQETQYF.

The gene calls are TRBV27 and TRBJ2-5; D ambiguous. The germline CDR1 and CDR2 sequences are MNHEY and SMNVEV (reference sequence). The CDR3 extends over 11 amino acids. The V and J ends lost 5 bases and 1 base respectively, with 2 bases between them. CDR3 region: CASSVQETQYF. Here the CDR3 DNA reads TGTGCCAGCAGTGTCCAAGAGACCCAGTACTTC.